Sequencing of this T cell receptor beta chain was carried out in a study of response to subunit inactivated influenza vaccine. V was cut by 1 base and J by 5 bases, with 11 bases left in between. Looked up from germline, CDR1 is SGHTA and CDR2 is FQGNSA. The CDR3 has 14 residues. This clonotype was detected a few times. Its antigen is as yet unknown. Broader study findings: New T cells are recruited in small numbers by each seasonal influenza vaccination, according to the authors' suggestion.

TCRdb reprocessed the RT-PCR reads via MiXCR and lists one record per CDR3 protein. The sample records 550,000 to 800,000 distinct CDR3 sequences, around 14% being singletons. Sample: PBMCs from blood, taken about 14 days before vaccination. The receptor comes from a man between 45 and 60 years old who received an inactivated influenza vaccine. The rearrangement uses TRBV7-2 and TRBJ1-1; perhaps TRBD1 as D (5 bases). The CDR3, as DNA: TGTGCCAGCAGCTTAGTCGGGGGAGAAACTGAAGCTTTCTTT. This sequence encodes CASSLVGGETEAFF. The variable domain in full, completed from reference TRBV7-2 and TRBJ1-1, reads GAGVSQSPSNKVTEKGKDVELRCDPISGHTALYWYRQSLGQGLEFLIYFQGNSAPDKSGLPSDRFSAERTGGSVSTLTIQRTQQEDSAVYLCASSLVGGETEAFFGQGTRLTVV.